This TCR beta chain appears in the sequencing data of a study of CD8 T cells in ankylosing spondylitis. Study results and caveats: Characteristic, it appeared, of ankylosing spondylitis blood was a TCR beta motif of about eight highly homologous variants. Significant enrichment of disease-linked clones was reported in matched ankylosing spondylitis synovial fluid.

J lost 7 bases, V lost 5 bases, and 11 bases had no gene match. The CDR3 contains 17 residues. TCRdb re-derived calls from the 5' RACE reads in MiXCR, one entry per CDR3 protein. The table lists approximately 300,000 distinct CDR3 sequences, 20% of them singletons, with 3.5% in the top ten. In regard to this clonotype: No antigen is known for it.

The sequenced sample consisted of blood, either unsorted or a sorted T cell fraction (not recorded which). The rearrangement joins TRBV12-3 or TRBV12-4 to TRBJ2-1; 13 positions match TRBD2. The TCR was taken from a female donor with ankylosing spondylitis or in good health (not recorded which). The DNA of the CDR3 is TGTGCCAGCAGTCTTACTCTCCGGACTAGCGGGAGAAATGAGCAGTTCTTC. This sequence encodes CASSLTLRTSGRNEQFF.